These 6 T cell receptor beta chains were all obtained from the same sample, sequenced in a study of prognosis after radiotherapy for stage I lung cancer. Two-round multiplex PCR on genomic DNA was the method by which TCR beta CDR3 was amplified. It was primers specific to each TRBV and TRBJ gene that first-round PCR used. From the multiplex PCR reads, TCRdb called clonotypes with MiXCR, one entry per CDR3 protein. The repertoire holds some 30,000 distinct CDR3 sequences, with 40% to 50% as singletons. The sample here was PBMCs, taken before or after stereotactic body radiation therapy (not recorded which). These receptors all come from a donor at least 50 years old with non-small cell lung cancer.

The rearrangement links TRBV2 to TRBJ2-3; D is possibly TRBD1 (5 bases). V was shortened by 5 bases and J by 2 bases, with 8 bases between the two germline ends. Per the germline V gene, CDR1 is SNHLY and CDR2 is FYNNEI. The CDR3 is 13 amino acids. Here the CDR3 reads CASSPRDTDTQYF. The CDR3, as DNA: TGTGCCAGCAGTCCCAGGGACACAGATACGCAGTATTTT.

V and J are TRBV18 and TRBJ2-1; TRBD1 matches 8 bases. The length of the CDR3 is 16 residues. V lost 2 bases, J lost 6 bases, and 9 bases stayed unmatched. Looked up from germline, CDR1 is KGHSH and CDR2 is LQKENI. CDR3 region: CASSPAGGQLVNEQFF. The CDR3 nucleotides are TGTGCCAGCTCACCAGCAGGGGGCCAATTAGTCAATGAGCAGTTCTTC.

At least ten counts were recorded for this clonotype. The genes are TRBV18 and TRBJ2-5; D remains unclear. Trimming shortened V by 1 base and J by 3 bases, and 0 bases separated the two germline ends. This CDR3 spans 11 amino acids. The germline V gene has CDR1 KGHSH and CDR2 LQKENI. CDR3 nucleotide sequence: TGTGCCAGCTCACCACAAGAGACCCAGTACTTC. Protein: CASSPQETQYF. The full variable domain, completed using reference TRBV18 and TRBJ2-5, is NAGVMQNPRHLVRRRGQEARLRCSPMKGHSHVYWYRQLPEEGLKFMVYLQKENIIDESGMPKERFSAEFPKEGPSILRIQQVVRGDSAAYFCASSPQETQYFGPGTRLLVL.

The table lists this clonotype with many counts. V gene TRBV28 combines with J gene TRBJ1-2; a weak D match, TRBD1 (5 bases). This CDR3 is built from 14 residues. V lost 11 bases and J lost 0, with 16 bases in between. CDR1 MDHEN and CDR2 SYDVKM come from the germline V gene. The CDR3, as DNA: TGTGCCTCCGAAAGGGGTTCAGCTAACTATGGCTACACCTTC. This gives the protein CASERGSANYGYTF.

Ten or more counts support this clonotype. The chain uses TRBV24-1 and TRBJ2-2; TRBD1 matches 10 bases. CDR1 KGHDR and CDR2 SFDVKD come from the germline V gene. This CDR3 has 15 residues. Trimming took 7 bases from V and 7 from J; bases not matched to a gene: 8. The CDR3 protein is CATRSTGGSGGELFF. The CDR3 region has the DNA TGTGCCACCAGGTCGACAGGGGGCTCTGGCGGGGAGCTGTTTTTT.

This clonotype came up many times. The V call is TRBV6-1, the J call TRBJ1-2; the D gene is possibly TRBD1 (6 bases). V lost 2 bases and J 4 bases, leaving 14 bases between the germline ends. The germline V gene has CDR1 MNHNS and CDR2 SASEGT. CDR3 length: 15 residues. CDR3 bases: TGTGCCAGCAGTGAACGGGGGGCGAAGAGCTATGGCTACACCTTC. Translation gives CASSERGAKSYGYTF.